The clone carrying this T cell receptor (beta chain) appeared a few times. Its antigen remains unidentified. V lost 6 bases and J lost 5, with 16 bases in between. The CDR3 consists of 14 residues. The germline gives CDR1 SGHNT, CDR2 YENEEA. The investigators amplified TCR beta CDR3 regions from RNA transcripts. Carried out on the TCR CDR3, a first-round RT-PCR used the HTBI primer set. TCRdb used MiXCR to reprocess the multiplex PCR reads, holding one entry per CDR3 protein. There are hundreds of thousands of distinct CDR3 sequences in the sample; about 45% occur only once, and about 7.2% lies in the top ten. The data stem from a study of T cells in Graves' hyperthyroidism and ophthalmopathy. Notes on the study in general: With a median lead of roughly 6.2 months before onset, the model predicted ophthalmopathy. Appearing also in blood were most of the thyroid clonotypes expanded above 0.001.

Patients having uncontrolled infection, another autoimmune disease, pregnancy or lactation were not included. Diagnosing involved the use of clinical symptoms, serum thyroxine and TRAb, thyroid ultrasound and orbital computed tomography. The rearrangement joins TRBV11-3 to TRBJ1-1, with D possibly matching TRBD1 (5 bases). Sequencing was performed on peripheral blood or thyroid tissue (not recorded which). The TCR originated in an adult man with Graves' disease, either hyperthyroidism or ophthalmopathy (not recorded which). The CDR3 nucleotides read TGTGCCAGCAGGCCCGCAGGGATTTGGACTGAAGCTTTCTTT. It codes for CASRPAGIWTEAFF. The full variable domain, with the rest looked up from reference TRBV11-3 and TRBJ1-1, is EAGVVQSPRYKIIEKKQPVAFWCNPISGHNTLYWYLQNLGQGPELLIRYENEEAVDDSQLPKDRFSAERLKGVDSTLKIQPAELGDSAVYLCASRPAGIWTEAFFGQGTRLTVV.